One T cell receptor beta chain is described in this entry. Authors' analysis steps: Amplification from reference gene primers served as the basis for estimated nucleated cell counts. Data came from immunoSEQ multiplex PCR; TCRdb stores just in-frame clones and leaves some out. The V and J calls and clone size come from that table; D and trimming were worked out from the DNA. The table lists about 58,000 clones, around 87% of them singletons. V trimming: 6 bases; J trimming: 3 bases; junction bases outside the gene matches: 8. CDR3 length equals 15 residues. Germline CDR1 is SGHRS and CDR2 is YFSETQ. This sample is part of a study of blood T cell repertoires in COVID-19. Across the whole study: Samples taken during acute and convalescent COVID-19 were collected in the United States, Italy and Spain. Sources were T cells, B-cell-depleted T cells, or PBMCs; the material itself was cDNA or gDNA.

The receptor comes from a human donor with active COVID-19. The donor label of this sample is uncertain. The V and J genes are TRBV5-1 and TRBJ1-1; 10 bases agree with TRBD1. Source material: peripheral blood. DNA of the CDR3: TGCGCCAGCACCCGGGGACAGGGGTGGGACACTGAAGCTTTCTTT. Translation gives CASTRGQGWDTEAFF.